These T cell receptor beta chains were read from a single sample in a study of beta chain features in type 1 diabetes. Sequenced by immunoSEQ multiplex PCR; TCRdb stores in-frame clones only, minus some. The sample comprises about 180,000 clones, less than 9.5% of which are singletons, and around 0.9% rests with the top ten. The sample was central memory CD4+ T cells from blood. Receptors originate from a woman aged 40 to 49 with type 1 diabetes. Both conserved end residues are part of each CDR3. D genes are given only for firm matches. Clone sizes are given selectively: once, few, many, or a class where the clone is expanded.

V gene	clone size	D gene	J gene	CDR3 protein	CDR3 DNA
TRBV4-2	NA	TRBD1	TRBJ2-3	CASSRTGGTDTQYF	TGTGCCAGCAGCCGGACAGGGGGCACAGATACGCAGTATTTT
TRBV5-8	NA	NA	TRBJ2-6	CASSLDAGTNSGANVLTF	TGTGCCAGCAGCTTGGACGCAGGGACAAACTCTGGGGCCAACGTCCTGACTTTC
TRBV4-1	few	TRBD1	TRBJ2-7	CASSQRSWGGIKGTGATYEQYF	TGCGCCAGCAGCCAGCGCAGTTGGGGGGGAATTAAGGGGACAGGGGCTACCTACGAGCAGTACTTC
TRBV4-1	few	NA	TRBJ2-7	CASSHAMTGYEQYF	TGCGCCAGCAGCCATGCAATGACAGGCTACGAGCAGTACTTC
TRBV19	NA	NA	TRBJ1-2	CASKLSGINYGYTF	TGTGCCAGTAAACTCTCAGGGATTAACTATGGCTACACCTTC
TRBV4-3	few	TRBD1	TRBJ2-3	CASSQRQGADTQYF	TGCGCCAGCAGCCAGCGACAGGGTGCAGATACGCAGTATTTT
TRBV28	NA	TRBD2	TRBJ2-1	CASTVLAGGREQFF	TGTGCCAGCACCGTACTAGCGGGAGGAAGGGAGCAGTTCTTC
TRBV18	NA	NA	TRBJ2-5	CASSLKETQYF	TGTGCCAGCTCACTCAAAGAGACCCAGTACTTC
TRBV7-6	NA	NA	TRBJ2-3	CASSSYTSYTDTQYF	TGTGCCAGCAGCTCCTACACTAGTTACACAGATACGCAGTATTTT
TRBV19	few	NA	TRBJ2-7	CASSRPGTSYEQYF	TGTGCCAGTAGCAGACCCGGGACTTCCTACGAGCAGTACTTC
TRBV2	few	TRBD1	TRBJ2-2	CASSSGQGGTGELFF	TGTGCCAGCAGTTCAGGACAGGGTGGAACCGGGGAGCTGTTTTTT
TRBV30	few	TRBD1	TRBJ2-1	CAFGTGLSGYNEQFF	TGTGCCTTCGGGACAGGCCTTTCGGGCTACAATGAGCAGTTCTTC
TRBV30	few	NA	TRBJ1-5	CAWRRHEGNQPQHF	TGTGCCTGGAGACGTCACGAGGGAAACCAGCCCCAGCATTTT
TRBV7-8	few	NA	TRBJ1-1	CASSQKLEDTEAFF	TGTGCCAGCAGCCAGAAACTAGAGGACACTGAAGCTTTCTTT
TRBV5-4	few	TRBD2	TRBJ2-1	CASSSLAGIGYNEQFF	TGTGCCAGCAGTAGCCTAGCGGGGATAGGGTACAATGAGCAGTTCTTC
TRBV28	few	TRBD2	TRBJ2-3	CASSPRLAGTDTQYF	TGTGCCAGCAGTCCACGACTAGCGGGCACAGATACGCAGTATTTT
TRBV7-3	few	NA	TRBJ1-1	CASSSTGDRNTEAFF	TGTGCCAGCAGCTCCACCGGAGACAGGAACACTGAAGCTTTCTTT
TRBV9	few	NA	TRBJ1-1	CASSVTFNTEAFF	TGTGCCAGCAGCGTAACATTTAACACTGAAGCTTTCTTT
TRBV6-5	few	NA	TRBJ1-1	CASRRGGNTEAFF	TGTGCCAGCAGGCGCGGGGGGAACACTGAAGCTTTCTTT
TRBV5-4	few	NA	TRBJ1-4	CASSFGGNEKLFF	TGTGCCAGCAGCTTCGGGGGTAATGAAAAACTGTTTTTT
TRBV7-2	NA	NA	TRBJ1-2	CASSGGAGINYGYTF	TGTGCCAGCAGCGGTGGGGCGGGGATTAACTATGGCTACACCTTC
TRBV4-2	many	NA	TRBJ2-1	CASSREVNEQFF	TGTGCCAGCAGCCGGGAGGTCAATGAGCAGTTCTTC
TRBV18	NA	TRBD1	TRBJ2-3	CASSEQGRDTQYF	TGTGCCAGCTCCGAACAGGGGCGGGATACGCAGTATTTT
TRBV9	NA	TRBD2	TRBJ2-1	CASSVATGAGISYNEQFF	TGTGCCAGCAGCGTAGCTACTGGAGCGGGAATCTCCTACAATGAGCAGTTCTTC
TRBV4-1	few	TRBD1	TRBJ1-4	CASSLRPPGQGMALSNEKLFF	TGCGCCAGCAGCCTCCGACCACCGGGACAGGGGATGGCCCTATCTAATGAAAAACTGTTTTTT
TRBV19	few	TRBD2	TRBJ2-1	CASSPHDGRPYNEQFF	TGTGCCAGTAGTCCTCATGACGGGAGGCCCTACAATGAGCAGTTCTTC
TRBV10-3	NA	TRBD2	TRBJ2-1	CASAASGGYNEQFF	TGTGCCAGCGCTGCTAGCGGAGGATACAATGAGCAGTTCTTC
TRBV7-9	NA	TRBD1	TRBJ2-2	CASSPGQANTGELFF	TGTGCCAGCAGCCCGGGACAGGCCAACACCGGGGAGCTGTTTTTT
TRBV29-1	few	NA	TRBJ2-3	CSVGLGRTTDTQYF	TGCAGCGTTGGGTTGGGGAGGACCACAGATACGCAGTATTTT
TRBV9	many	TRBD2	TRBJ2-2	CASTPGAGGLNTGELFF	TGTGCCAGCACCCCGGGAGCGGGAGGGCTGAACACCGGGGAGCTGTTTTTT
TRBV18	few	NA	TRBJ2-2	CASSPTGDTGELFF	TGTGCCAGCTCCCCGACAGGAGACACCGGGGAGCTGTTTTTT
TRBV29-1	few	TRBD1	TRBJ1-4	CSVGGGEGEKLFF	TGCAGCGTTGGAGGGGGCGAGGGTGAAAAACTGTTTTTT
TRBV9	few	NA	TRBJ2-3	CASSVDGATDTQYF	TGTGCCAGCAGCGTAGATGGGGCCACAGATACGCAGTATTTT
TRBV7-2	NA	NA	TRBJ1-1	CASSAGGGPEAFF	TGTGCCAGCAGCGCTGGGGGGGGACCTGAAGCTTTCTTT
TRBV28	few	TRBD1	TRBJ1-1	CASSLGGQGRLTEAFF	TGTGCCAGCAGTTTAGGTGGACAGGGGCGCCTCACTGAAGCTTTCTTT
TRBV7-3	NA	NA	TRBJ2-1	CASSQDTYNEQFF	TGTGCCAGCAGCCAAGACACCTACAATGAGCAGTTCTTC
TRBV27	many	NA	TRBJ2-7	CASSLYNSYEQYF	TGTGCCAGCAGTTTATACAACTCCTACGAGCAGTACTTC
TRBV19	many	NA	TRBJ2-3	CASSMEGDTQYF	TGTGCCAGTAGTATGGAGGGGGATACGCAGTATTTT
TRBV25-1	few	NA	TRBJ2-5	CASSESGVIETQYF	TGTGCCAGCAGTGAGTCGGGGGTTATAGAGACCCAGTACTTC
TRBV6-5	few	TRBD1	TRBJ1-6	CASGKQGENSPLHF	TGTGCCAGCGGAAAACAGGGGGAAAATTCACCCCTCCACTTT
TRBV7-2	NA	NA	TRBJ1-5	CASSLGGPTTHQPQHF	TGTGCCAGCAGCTTAGGGGGGCCAACAACGCATCAGCCCCAGCATTTT